This is a list of T cell receptor beta chains from one sample in a study of technical replicates of blood from a few donors. Data came from immunoSEQ multiplex PCR; TCRdb stores just in-frame clones and leaves some out. Altogether over 85,000 clones are present, about 95% being singletons, with the ten largest covering around 0.31%. The sequenced sample consisted of T cells isolated from PBMCs. All receptors come from a human donor in good health. CDR3s include the opening cysteine and the closing phenylalanine or tryptophan. A D gene is named only where the DNA matches it firmly. Only some rows state a clone size, as once, few, many or a class for expanded clones.

>14|TRBJ2-7|TRBV18|.|.
TGTGCCAGCTCACCCGATCCAGGGATGTACGAGCAGTACTTC
CASSPDPGMYEQYF
>13|TRBJ2-2|TRBV27|.|.
TGTGCCAGCAGTTTGACAACCACCGGGGAGCTGTTTTTT
CASSLTTTGELFF
>14|TRBJ1-1|TRBV7-9|TRBD1|.
TGTGCCAGCAGAAGGACAGGAAGGGGGACTGAAGCTTTCTTT
CASRRTGRGTEAFF
>15|TRBJ2-3|TRBV4-2|.|.
TGTGCCAGCAGCCAAGATCGGCGGCCCACAGATACGCAGTATTTT
CASSQDRRPTDTQYF
>14|TRBJ1-1|TRBV19|TRBD1|once
TGTGCCAGTAGTTCGACAGGGAATAACACTGAAGCTTTCTTT
CASSSTGNNTEAFF
>15|TRBJ2-7|TRBV4-1|TRBD2|.
TGCGCCAGCAGCCTTGTCGGGGAGGGCCACTACGAGCAGTACTTC
CASSLVGEGHYEQYF
>14|TRBJ2-7|TRBV14|TRBD2|.
TGTGCCAGCTGGGGGGTAGCGGGAGCTTACGAGCAGTACTTC
CASWGVAGAYEQYF
>12|TRBJ1-2|TRBV11-2|.|.
TGTGCCAGCAGCAAAGAGGTGTATGGCTACACCTTC
CASSKEVYGYTF
>16|TRBJ2-5|TRBV5-4|TRBD1|.
TGTGCCAGCAGTAAACCGGGACAGGGGGCTTTGGAGACCCAGTACTTC
CASSKPGQGALETQYF
>13|TRBJ1-1|TRBV11-1|.|.
TGTGCCAGCAGCTGGGTATATTCAGGTGAAGCTTTCTTT
CASSWVYSGEAFF
>14|TRBJ2-2|TRBV25-1|.|.
TGTGCCAGCAGTGAACACACGGAGACCGGGGAGCTGTTTTTT
CASSEHTETGELFF
>14|TRBJ1-1|TRBV2|TRBD1|.
TGTGCCAGCAGTGAATCCAGGGGGCCTACTGAAGCTTTCTTT
CASSESRGPTEAFF
>14|TRBJ1-3|TRBV19|.|.
TGTGCCAGTAGTATTGCACAGGGTCTAAACACCATATATTTT
CASSIAQGLNTIYF
>15|TRBJ1-2|TRBV30|TRBD1|.
TGTGCCTGCCTACCCGGGACAGCGCTATCCTATGGCTACACCTTC
CACLPGTALSYGYTF
>15|TRBJ2-1|TRBV5-1|TRBD2|.
TGCGCCAGCAGCTTTCGGACTAGCGGATACAATGAGCAGTTCTTC
CASSFRTSGYNEQFF
>14|TRBJ2-7|TRBV7-2|TRBD1|.
TGTGCCAGCAGCTCAGACAGGGGGCGACACGAGCAGTACTTC
CASSSDRGRHEQYF
>13|TRBJ1-5|TRBV19|TRBD1|.
TGTGCCGGTTCGGACAGGGGCAATCAGCCCCAGCATTTT
CAGSDRGNQPQHF
>16|TRBJ2-1|TRBV2|TRBD1|.
TGTGCCAGCGGGGGGCTGACAGGGGAGTCCTACAATGAGCAGTTCTTC
CASGGLTGESYNEQFF